Sequencing of this T cell receptor (beta chain) was carried out in a study of cytomegalovirus exposure and HLA in healthy donors. Study overall: Unique TCR beta sequences numbering about 100 million came from 150 million to 200 million T cells in an earlier analysis. Points from the study as a whole: TCR beta sequences numbering 15,000 to 20,000 were associated with HLA alleles at 0.05 false discovery rate in a later analysis. About 87% or about 30% of the time was how often most TCR beta V segments were productive, according to an earlier analysis. In a later analysis, HLA-C alleles had the fewest associated TCRs, DRB1 alleles the most.

The primer mix had 60 Vbeta and 13 Jbeta primers. TCRdb's copy holds only in-frame clones and misses some; the assay was immunoSEQ multiplex PCR. Of more than 95,000 clones detected, 70% to 80% appear once; the ten largest clones hold 3.4%. This clone was recorded a few times. Its specificity is not known. This CDR3 has 17 amino acids. Germline CDR1 and CDR2: MGHRA and YSYEKL. This chain joins TRBV4-1 and TRBJ2-5, with 9 bases identical to TRBD2. The DNA end is a closer match to TRBJ2-7, so the J assignment may be wrong. The sequenced material came from PBMCs. This receptor was identified in a man under 40 in good health and CMV-seronegative. CDR3 sequence reads: CASSPLGGIAGAHEQYF. In DNA, the CDR3 is TGCGCCAGCAGCCCCCTCGGGGGAATAGCGGGGGCCCACGAGCAGTACTTC.